These T cell receptor beta chains were read from a single sample in a study of control samples from healthy donors and cancer patients. TCRdb's copy holds only in-frame clones and misses some; the assay was immunoSEQ multiplex PCR. Of roughly 170,000 clones in the sample, 93% were seen once. The sequencing input was blood. Receptor source: a woman aged 60-75 years in good health. The CDR3 runs from the conserved cysteine through the conserved F or W. A D gene is named only where the DNA matches it firmly. Rows give clone size only sometimes, using once, few, many, or a class for an expanded clone.

size: -
V: TRBV2
D: -
J: TRBJ1-5
CDR3: CASSESVWASQPQHF
DNA: TGTGCCAGCAGTGAAAGCGTGTGGGCTAGTCAGCCCCAGCATTTT

size: -
V: TRBV6-1
D: -
J: TRBJ1-1
CDR3: CASSDRTLTEAFF
DNA: TGTGCCAGCAGTGACCGCACCCTAACTGAAGCTTTCTTT

size: -
V: TRBV13
D: -
J: TRBJ2-1
CDR3: CASSLYRTEKVDEQFF
DNA: TGTGCCAGCAGCTTATATAGGACAGAAAAAGTAGATGAGCAGTTCTTC

size: -
V: TRBV5-1
D: TRBD1
J: TRBJ1-2
CDR3: CASSPDRSLNGYTF
DNA: TGCGCCAGCAGCCCGGACAGGAGCTTAAACGGCTACACCTTC

size: -
V: TRBV11-2
D: TRBD1
J: TRBJ1-2
CDR3: CASSLVAGGYNYGYTF
DNA: TGTGCCAGCAGCTTAGTGGCAGGGGGTTATAACTATGGCTACACCTTC

size: -
V: TRBV20-1
D: -
J: TRBJ1-2
CDR3: CSASRVGGYTF
DNA: TGCAGTGCTAGCAGGGTGGGGGGCTACACCTTC

size: -
V: TRBV29-1
D: -
J: TRBJ2-7
CDR3: CSVLQVPEQYF
DNA: TGCAGCGTTCTACAGGTCCCGGAGCAGTACTTC

size: -
V: TRBV6-5
D: TRBD1
J: TRBJ1-1
CDR3: CASRPGDRGGTEAFF
DNA: TGTGCCAGCAGACCTGGGGACAGGGGGGGCACTGAAGCTTTCTTT

size: -
V: TRBV6-2/TRBV6-3
D: TRBD1
J: TRBJ1-1
CDR3: CASSYSVTGVLNTEAFF
DNA: TGTGCCAGCAGTTATAGTGTGACAGGGGTTTTGAACACTGAAGCTTTCTTT

size: -
V: TRBV6-5
D: -
J: TRBJ1-2
CDR3: CASSTGRGYTF
DNA: TGTGCCAGCAGTACAGGGCGAGGCTACACCTTC

size: -
V: TRBV6-2/TRBV6-3
D: TRBD1
J: TRBJ2-7
CDR3: CASSRDRFYEQYF
DNA: TGTGCCAGCAGTAGGGACAGGTTCTACGAGCAGTACTTC

size: -
V: TRBV6-2/TRBV6-3
D: TRBD1
J: TRBJ1-6
CDR3: CASSYSRTGFIFSPLHF
DNA: TGTGCCAGCAGTTACTCGCGGACAGGGTTCATTTTCTCACCCCTCCACTTT

size: -
V: TRBV5-6
D: -
J: TRBJ1-1
CDR3: CASSQEGGAPGNTEAFF
DNA: TGTGCCAGCAGCCAAGAGGGGGGGGCGCCGGGGAACACTGAAGCTTTCTTT

size: once
V: TRBV18
D: -
J: TRBJ1-3
CDR3: CASSNVDGSGNTIYF
DNA: TGTGCCAGCTCGAACGTAGACGGCTCTGGAAACACCATATATTTT

size: -
V: TRBV18
D: -
J: TRBJ1-2
CDR3: CASSPPGQGSNYGYTF
DNA: TGTGCCAGCTCACCACCGGGGCAGGGATCCAACTATGGCTACACCTTC

size: -
V: TRBV25-1
D: -
J: TRBJ1-3
CDR3: CASRDRYSGNTIYF
DNA: TGTGCCAGCAGAGACAGGTACTCTGGAAACACCATATATTTT

size: -
V: TRBV24-1
D: -
J: TRBJ1-6
CDR3: CATSDLHKALNSPLHF
DNA: TGTGCCACCAGTGATTTGCACAAGGCCCTTAATTCACCCCTCCACTTT

size: -
V: TRBV11-2
D: -
J: TRBJ2-6
CDR3: CASGQTTGANVLTF
DNA: TGTGCCAGCGGGCAGACCACTGGGGCCAACGTCCTGACTTTC

size: -
V: TRBV2
D: -
J: TRBJ1-2
CDR3: CATTPDGSNYGYTF
DNA: TGTGCCACCACCCCGGACGGCTCTAACTATGGCTACACCTTC

size: -
V: TRBV7-2
D: -
J: TRBJ1-4
CDR3: CASTLMGGEKLFF
DNA: TGTGCCAGCACATTAATGGGTGGAGAAAAACTGTTTTTT

size: -
V: TRBV11-2
D: TRBD2
J: TRBJ2-3
CDR3: CASSWDSSGLTDTQYF
DNA: TGTGCCAGCAGCTGGGACTCTAGCGGCCTCACAGATACGCAGTATTTT

size: -
V: TRBV18
D: -
J: TRBJ2-3
CDR3: CASSPLWDGTDTQYF
DNA: TGTGCCAGCTCACCACTCTGGGACGGAACAGATACGCAGTATTTT

size: -
V: TRBV28
D: -
J: TRBJ2-7
CDR3: CASSLNGWGYEQYF
DNA: TGTGCCAGCAGTTTGAACGGGTGGGGATACGAGCAGTACTTC

size: -
V: TRBV2
D: TRBD1
J: TRBJ1-4
CDR3: CASRYPGQGSEKLFF
DNA: TGTGCCAGCAGGTACCCGGGACAGGGCAGTGAAAAACTGTTTTTT

size: once
V: TRBV15
D: -
J: TRBJ2-3
CDR3: CATSRGTPDTQYF
DNA: TGCGCCACCAGCCGAGGGACCCCAGATACGCAGTATTTT

size: -
V: TRBV11-3
D: -
J: TRBJ2-1
CDR3: CASSLAQYNEQFF
DNA: TGTGCCAGCAGCTTGGCCCAATACAATGAGCAGTTCTTC

size: few
V: TRBV5-4
D: -
J: TRBJ2-5
CDR3: CASSLGTLQETQYF
DNA: TGTGCCAGCAGCCTCGGGACCCTACAAGAGACCCAGTACTTC

size: -
V: TRBV19
D: -
J: TRBJ1-1
CDR3: CASEVGRQSYTEAFF
DNA: TGTGCCAGTGAGGTCGGGAGGCAGTCTTACACTGAAGCTTTCTTT

size: -
V: TRBV3-1/TRBV3-2
D: -
J: TRBJ1-1
CDR3: CASIKKGLTEAFF
DNA: TGTGCCAGCATCAAAAAGGGGCTCACTGAAGCTTTCTTT

size: -
V: TRBV5-1
D: TRBD1
J: TRBJ2-1
CDR3: CASSLAGQGYEQFF
DNA: TGCGCCAGCAGCTTGGCGGGACAGGGATATGAGCAGTTCTTC

size: -
V: TRBV9
D: -
J: TRBJ1-5
CDR3: CASSGDLGSNQPQHF
DNA: TGTGCCAGCAGCGGAGATCTGGGTAGCAATCAGCCCCAGCATTTT

size: few
V: TRBV5-4
D: -
J: TRBJ2-7
CDR3: CASSRFGGYEQYF
DNA: TGTGCCAGCAGCCGTTTTGGAGGCTACGAGCAGTACTTC

size: -
V: TRBV9
D: -
J: TRBJ2-3
CDR3: CASSGGGGVGTDTQYF
DNA: TGTGCCAGCAGCGGAGGAGGTGGGGTAGGGACAGATACGCAGTATTTT

size: -
V: TRBV19
D: -
J: TRBJ1-4
CDR3: CASSILAGNGEKLFF
DNA: TGTGCCAGTAGTATATTGGCCGGGAATGGTGAAAAACTGTTTTTT

size: -
V: TRBV12-3/TRBV12-4
D: -
J: TRBJ1-2
CDR3: CASSLPPGYGYTF
DNA: TGTGCCAGCAGTTTACCCCCTGGGTATGGCTACACCTTC

size: -
V: TRBV6-5
D: -
J: TRBJ1-1
CDR3: CASSYAPGHTEAFF
DNA: TGTGCCAGCAGTTACGCCCCAGGGCACACTGAAGCTTTCTTT

size: -
V: TRBV2
D: -
J: TRBJ1-2
CDR3: CASNVGPANYGYTF
DNA: TGTGCCAGCAACGTGGGACCTGCTAACTATGGCTACACCTTC

size: -
V: TRBV7-2
D: TRBD2
J: TRBJ2-3
CDR3: CASSLMPSGGSTDTQYF
DNA: TGTGCCAGCAGCCTCATGCCGAGCGGGGGGAGCACAGATACGCAGTATTTT

size: -
V: TRBV12-5
D: -
J: TRBJ1-1
CDR3: CASGPELLNTEAFF
DNA: TGTGCTAGTGGTCCCGAACTTCTGAACACTGAAGCTTTCTTT